A selection of T cell receptor beta chains follows, all from one sample in a study of Ad26.COV2.S vaccination and SARS-CoV-2 variants. Here immunoSEQ multiplex PCR was the method, and the copy in TCRdb shows in-frame clones only, minus some. The sample lists 350,000 to 500,000 clones; less than 95% were seen once. This specimen was peripheral blood, taken in a trial of Ad26.COV2.S vaccine versus placebo. These receptors all stem from a person between 18 and 65 years old who received the Ad26.COV2.S COVID-19 vaccine or a placebo. The CDR3 runs from the conserved cysteine through the conserved F or W. A D gene is named only where the DNA matches it firmly. Clone size appears in some rows only: once, few, many, or a class for an expanded clone.

D	V	size	J	DNA	CDR3
.	TRBV4-1	.	TRBJ1-4	TGCGCCAGCAGCGCCCTACAGGGAACTAATGAAAAACTGTTTTTT	CASSALQGTNEKLFF
.	TRBV2	.	TRBJ2-7	TGTGCCAGCAGTGTGTCGGACAGTACACTTAATGGGGACTTC	CASSVSDSTLNGDF
.	TRBV5-4	.	TRBJ2-5	TGTGCCAGCAGCGACGGCGGATTAGGGGCGGAGACCCAGTACTTC	CASSDGGLGAETQYF
.	TRBV7-2	.	TRBJ1-1	TGTGCCAGCAGCTTTGCGGCGAACACTGAAGCTTTCTTT	CASSFAANTEAFF
TRBD1	TRBV13	once	TRBJ2-5	TGTGCCAGCAGCTTAGAGGGACAGGGAGAAGAGACCCAGTACTTC	CASSLEGQGEETQYF
TRBD1	TRBV6-2/TRBV6-3	.	TRBJ1-5	TGTGCCAGCAGTACACAGGGGGTAAATCAGCCCCAGCATTTT	CASSTQGVNQPQHF
TRBD1	TRBV7-9	once	TRBJ2-6	TGTGCCAGCAGCCCAGCTCGACAGGGAAAGGCCAACGTCCTGACTTTC	CASSPARQGKANVLTF
.	TRBV28	.	TRBJ2-2	TGTGCCAGCAGTTTTCGGGCAGCGGGGGAGCTGTTTTTT	CASSFRAAGELFF
.	TRBV28	once	TRBJ1-4	TGTGCCAGCGGGAAGGGGGGCAGCTTTGAAAAACTGTTTTTT	CASGKGGSFEKLFF
.	TRBV7-9	.	TRBJ1-1	TGTGCCACCCAAGGGGGGAGGGAGGGGATGAACACTGAAGCTTTCTTT	CATQGGREGMNTEAFF
.	TRBV7-8	.	TRBJ1-2	TGTGCCAGCAGCCCGCGATTCGGGACGACTAACTATGGCTACACCTTC	CASSPRFGTTNYGYTF
.	TRBV5-8	.	TRBJ1-6	TGTGCCAGCAGCTTGTTCAGGGGCGGCTATAATTCACCCCTCCACTTT	CASSLFRGGYNSPLHF
TRBD1	TRBV4-2	.	TRBJ1-2	TGTGCCAGCAGCCGAGAGACGACAGGGGGCGATGGCTACACCTTC	CASSRETTGGDGYTF
.	TRBV11-2	.	TRBJ2-1	TGTGCCAGCAGCTTAGATTACCGGGGCGGCACCTTCTACAATGAGCAGTTCTTC	CASSLDYRGGTFYNEQFF
TRBD2	TRBV7-9	.	TRBJ2-7	TGTGCCAGCAGCTTCTCTACTAGCGGGAGGTCTCGTAACGAGCAGTACTTC	CASSFSTSGRSRNEQYF
TRBD1	TRBV9	.	TRBJ1-6	TGTGCCAGCAACTTGGGACAGTTTAATTCACCCCTCCACTTT	CASNLGQFNSPLHF
.	TRBV20-1	.	TRBJ2-5	TGCAGTGCTAGTAAACTAGCCCTAGTCGAGACCCAGTACTTC	CSASKLALVETQYF
TRBD1	TRBV10-3	.	TRBJ1-1	TGTGCCATCAGTGAGTACGAGACAGGGGACACTGAAGCTTTCTTT	CAISEYETGDTEAFF
.	TRBV9	.	TRBJ2-1	TGTGCCAGCAGCTCCCAGGGGTACAATGAGCAGTTCTTC	CASSSQGYNEQFF
TRBD1	TRBV6-2/TRBV6-3	.	TRBJ2-7	TGTGCCAGCAGTTGGGTAGCAGGGGGAGTCCCCCACGAGCAGTACTTC	CASSWVAGGVPHEQYF
.	TRBV2	once	TRBJ2-7	TGTGCCAGCATGGTCAAGCGCTACGAGCAGTACTTC	CASMVKRYEQYF
.	TRBV19	.	TRBJ2-2	TGTGCCAGTACCAGGTACGGGGAGCTGTTTTTT	CASTRYGELFF
TRBD1	TRBV14	few	TRBJ2-7	TGTGCCACTCCCGGGACAGCAATCGAGCAGTACTTC	CATPGTAIEQYF
TRBD1	TRBV29-1	once	TRBJ1-1	TGCAGCGTTGGGGGGACCGGGACAGGGGACATGAACACTGAAGCTTTCTTT	CSVGGTGTGDMNTEAFF
TRBD1	TRBV19	.	TRBJ1-1	TGTGCCAGTACCAGAAGGGACAGACTGAACACTGAAGCTTTCTTT	CASTRRDRLNTEAFF
TRBD2	TRBV2	.	TRBJ2-1	TGTGCCAGCAAAGGAGATCGGACTAGCGGCTACAATGAGCAGTTCTTC	CASKGDRTSGYNEQFF
.	TRBV4-2	.	TRBJ1-1	TGTGCCAGCAGCCAAGATAAAACAGGAATGAACACTGAAGCTTTCTTT	CASSQDKTGMNTEAFF
.	TRBV5-4	once	TRBJ2-2	TGTGCCAGCCTCGTAGGGGGAGGGGGCACCGGGGAGCTGTTTTTT	CASLVGGGGTGELFF
.	TRBV19	once	TRBJ1-1	TGTGCCAGTAGTATAAATAATCGGCCGATGAACACTGAAGCTTTCTTT	CASSINNRPMNTEAFF
.	TRBV19	.	TRBJ1-3	TGTGCCAGTAGTATGACTCCGGGGGTTTCTGGAAACACCATATATTTT	CASSMTPGVSGNTIYF
TRBD2	TRBV5-1	.	TRBJ2-1	TGCGCCAGCAGCTTTTTAGCGGGAGGGGGTAGTGAGCAGTTCTTC	CASSFLAGGGSEQFF
TRBD2	TRBV9	.	TRBJ2-1	TGTGCCAGCAGACGTGACCCGGGACTAGCGGGAGATAGTGAGCAGTTCTTC	CASRRDPGLAGDSEQFF
TRBD1	TRBV7-8	.	TRBJ2-5	TGTGCCAGCAGCTTGGACAGGCAAGAGACCCAGTACTTC	CASSLDRQETQYF
.	TRBV9	.	TRBJ1-4	TGTGCCAGCAGCGTAGGGGGGTCTGATGAAAAACTGTTTTTT	CASSVGGSDEKLFF
.	TRBV2	.	TRBJ2-2	TGTGCCAGCAGTGAAAACGGAGTGGCCCTCAGGTTTTTT	CASSENGVALRFF
.	TRBV9	.	TRBJ2-2	TGTGCCAGCAGCGCCTCAGACGGGCGGTTCCGATCCACCGGGGAGCTGTTTTTT	CASSASDGRFRSTGELFF
TRBD1	TRBV7-8	.	TRBJ2-5	TGTGCCAGCAGCCCTGGGACAGCCCAAGAGACCCAGTACTTC	CASSPGTAQETQYF
.	TRBV7-2	.	TRBJ1-1	TGTGCCAGCAGCTTAGGCAGGGTAGCGTCTGGGACTGAAGCTTTCTTT	CASSLGRVASGTEAFF
TRBD2	TRBV10-3	.	TRBJ2-2	TGTGCCATCAGTGTTCGCGGGGGGGAGACCGGGGAGCTGTTTTTT	CAISVRGGETGELFF
TRBD1	TRBV27	.	TRBJ2-7	TGTGCCAGCAGTTTAGACAGGGGGGATACCTACGAGCAGTACTTC	CASSLDRGDTYEQYF
.	TRBV6-6	.	TRBJ2-7	TGTGCCAGCAGCTTAATGGCGGGGTTCGAGCAGTACTTC	CASSLMAGFEQYF
.	TRBV30	.	TRBJ2-7	TGTGCCTGGAGTGGCCCCCGGACAGGGAGGGTCGACGAGCAGTACTTC	CAWSGPRTGRVDEQYF
.	TRBV9	.	TRBJ2-7	TGTGCCAGCAGCGGGCCCCCGGGACGAGCCTACGAGCAGTACTTC	CASSGPPGRAYEQYF
.	TRBV27	.	TRBJ1-3	TGTGCCAGCAGTTTAGCACCCTCTGGAAACACCATATATTTT	CASSLAPSGNTIYF
.	TRBV7-2	.	TRBJ2-7	TGTGCCAGCAGCCCGACTCGGGAGACCTACGAGCAGTACTTC	CASSPTRETYEQYF
.	TRBV7-8	.	TRBJ2-3	TGTGCCAGCAGCTTAGCTGCCCCAGATACGCAGTATTTT	CASSLAAPDTQYF
TRBD2	TRBV28	.	TRBJ2-1	TGTGCCAGCAGTTCCCCTGGGGGGGAAGAGGGCAATGAGCAGTTCTTC	CASSSPGGEEGNEQFF